This T cell receptor (beta chain) is drawn from a study of memory CD4+ T cells and cytomegalovirus serostatus. Authors' processing steps: Out-of-frame sequences were removed, leaving 2 million to 2.5 million distinct TCRbeta sequences. Assay used: immunoSEQ multiplex PCR; TCRdb lists only in-frame clones, some missing. From that table come the V and J calls and clone size; the DNA was used to work out D and trimming. The sample has about 75,000 clones, about 78% seen once; the top ten hold roughly 2.6%. On this clone: Its antigen is unknown.

Study-level points and caveats: A US-trained random forest predicted CMV serostatus with median AUC around 0.9. Of 150 to 200 reported CMV TCRbeta sequences, roughly 67 were found in memory CD4+ repertoires.

The CDR3 spans 13 residues. V shed 4 bases and J shed 4 bases, with 13 bases lying between them. Looked up from germline, CDR1 is GTSNPN and CDR2 is SVGIG (reference sequence). The sort gate was single viable CD3+CD4+CD8-CD45RO+ cells for memory CD4+ T cells. CD4+ T cells were isolated by positive magnetic selection. The TCR originated in an adult in good health and CMV-seropositive. Sequencing was performed on memory CD4+ T cells from blood. The V gene is TRBV30, the J gene TRBJ1-2, with a weak D call TRBD1 (5 bases). The CDR3 here is CAWNRGGLYGYTF. In DNA, the CDR3 is TGTGCCTGGAATCGGGGGGGACTCTATGGCTACACCTTC. The full variable domain, in which reference TRBV30 and TRBJ1-2 provide the parts outside the CDR3, is SQTIHQWPATLVQPVGSPLSLECTVEGTSNPNLYWYRQAAGRGLQLLFYSVGIGQISSEVPQNLSASRPQDRQFILSSKKLLLSDSGFYLCAWNRGGLYGYTFGSGTRLTVV.